This record looks at one T cell receptor (beta chain) sequence and its context. This clonotype showed up many times. Its antigen has not been determined. No base quality values were provided; no much bigger clone lies one nucleotide off. This sample stems from a study of early T cells in non-severe SARS-CoV-2 infection listed by TCRdb under 2021. Context from the whole study: Because TCR sequencing relied on bulk RNA taken from unsorted whole blood, pairing of alpha and beta chains was not possible.

The library was made by 5' RACE. Sequencing instrument: NextSeq 500. To correct for sequencing error and PCR bias, the TCR library protocol tagged individual cDNA molecules with unique molecular identifiers. Sequencing covered both TCR alpha and beta chains, and within each sample the abundances of alpha and beta sequences were tightly co-correlated. On the authors' methods: Decombinator V4 was used to perform V gene, J gene and CDR3 annotation of TCR sequences. TCRs were defined as expanded if a significant change between any two time points was detected under a Poisson model with p below 0.0001. Abundances of TCRs were expressed as counts per million after normalisation to the total number of TCRs sequenced in each sample. A search of VDJdb, accessed on 1 November 2021, was run for TCRs annotated to CMV, EBV and SARS-CoV-2, with TCRs annotated for multiple antigens excluded. Clones were called with MiXCR by TCRdb after fastp trimmed the public reads at Q25, and only in-frame beta chains were retained. Entries are consolidated by CDR3 protein sequence, retaining the most common genes and DNA. These V and J calls rely on TCRdb rather than the paper's analysis. Across this sample there are approximately 70,000 distinct CDR3 sequences, with more than 8% seen only once. The ten largest make up roughly 16% of the sample.

The study was a case-control design nested within a healthcare worker cohort in London, UK, with weekly nasopharyngeal swab PCR tests and blood sampling. Between 23 and 31 March 2020, the week of the UK lockdown, healthcare workers were enrolled and then followed up weekly for as long as 16 weeks. Results the study describes overall, beyond this receptor: VDJdb matching was skewed toward anti-spike CD8 responses and likely underestimated virus-specific expansions by missing private and CD4 specificities.

The sequence was obtained from an adult who was a healthcare worker with PCR-confirmed SARS-CoV-2 infection or an uninfected control (not recorded which). Sequencing used whole blood, obtained at baseline.

The nucleotide sequence is given as TGTGCCAGCAGCTTAGCGAAAAGCGGGGTGGGGGTTTGGGAGCAGTTCTTC. Its coded protein is CASSLAKSGVGVWEQFF. The rearrangement combines TRBV7-9 with TRBJ2-1, with 7 bases aligning to TRBD2. From V the trimming removes 0 bases and from J it removes 10 bases, while the gene matches leave 15 bases of the junction unaccounted for. Per the germline V gene (reference sequence), SEHNR is the CDR1 and FQNEAQ is the CDR2. Spanning cysteine to phenylalanine, the CDR3 consists of 17 amino acids. Here the CDR3 DNA is all that survives: 51 bases in frame from base 1. Joined to the reference TRBV7-9 and TRBJ2-1 proteins, this CDR3 gives the full variable domain: DTGVSQNPRHKITKRGQNVTFRCDPISEHNRLYWYRQTLGQGPEFLTYFQNEAQLEKSRLLSDRFSAERPKGSFSTLEIQRTEQGDSAMYLCASSLAKSGVGVWEQFFGPGTRLTVL.